The 17 T cell receptor beta chains in this list originate from one sample, sequenced in a study of CD8 T cells in Susac syndrome. It was with random hexamers that roughly 0.5 to 1 ug RNA was reverse transcribed. Each CDR3 protein is one row after TCRdb ran MiXCR on the immunoSEQ multiplex PCR reads. The sample contains approximately 190,000 distinct CDR3 sequences, approximately 96% of which appear only once. Input material: CD4+ T cells from PBMCs. These receptors all stem from a human donor with Susac syndrome.

V usage is TRBV20-1 and J usage is TRBJ1-1; unclear D gene. Germline lookup yields CDR1 DFQATT and CDR2 SNEGSKA (reference sequence). The CDR3 consists of 15 residues. The ends were cut back, 1 base at V and 2 bases at J, with 14 bases in the middle. CDR3 region: CSARALGPLNTEAFF. Written as DNA, the CDR3 is TGCAGTGCTAGAGCCCTCGGTCCGCTAAACACTGAAGCTTTCTTT.

The chain has TRBV5-4 and TRBJ1-1; D is possibly TRBD1 (5 bases). Germline V CDR1 and CDR2: SGHNT, YYREEE (reference sequence). The length of the CDR3 is 14 residues. With 0 bases removed from V and 10 bases from J, the gap between germline ends came to 16 bases. The CDR3 coding sequence is TGTGCCAGCAGCTTGGCAGGGAGCACCGCTGGAGCTTTCTTT. Protein: CASSLAGSTAGAFF.

V is TRBV2 and J is TRBJ2-1, with D perhaps TRBD2 (5 bases). With 3 bases removed from V and 12 bases from J, the gap between germline ends came to 12 bases. The CDR3 length is 12 residues. Per the germline V gene, CDR1 is SNHLY and CDR2 is FYNNEI. The CDR3 DNA reads TGTGCCAGCAGTGAGATGAGGGAGTGGCAGTTCTTC. Translated, it gives CASSEMREWQFF.

The chain couples TRBV20-1 to TRBJ2-5; D perhaps matches TRBD2 (5 bases). Germline V lookup: CDR1 DFQATT, CDR2 SNEGSKA (reference sequence). Trimming took 6 bases from V and 4 from J, leaving 12 bases between them. The CDR3 has 12 amino acids. The CDR3 reads CSAVPRGETQYF. The CDR3 nucleotides read TGCAGTGCCGTTCCTCGGGGAGAGACCCAGTACTTC.

V and J are TRBV11-2 and TRBJ1-1; D remains unclear. CDR1 and CDR2 (germline): SGHAT, FQNNGV. The V end lost 4 bases, the J end lost 4 bases, and 10 bases lay between the germline ends. The CDR3 has 13 residues. The CDR3 reads CASSSPRLTEAFF. CDR3 bases: TGTGCCAGCAGCTCCCCCCGTCTCACTGAAGCTTTCTTT.

V and J are TRBV5-1 and TRBJ2-1, with a tentative D call TRBD1 (6 bases). The length of the CDR3 is 14 residues. Between the trimmed V and J ends, which lost 6 bases and 2 bases, there was a span of 12 bases. Germline CDR1 and CDR2: SGHRS and YFSETQ. The CDR3 is CASTRTAPYNEQFF. DNA for the CDR3: TGCGCCAGCACCCGGACAGCCCCCTACAATGAGCAGTTCTTC.

This clonotype was seen just once. This chain connects TRBV2 to TRBJ2-1; D gene ambiguous. Germline V gene data show CDR1 as SNHLY and CDR2 as FYNNEI. This CDR3 is 13 amino acids long. Trimming pared 7 bases from V and 4 bases from J, leaving 11 bases between. The CDR3 spells CASTEGLYNEQFF. DNA for the CDR3: TGTGCCAGCACCGAAGGCCTTTACAATGAGCAGTTCTTC.

In nucleotides, the CDR3 is TGTGCCAGCAGCCCGGGACTAGCGGGGGCGGAGACCCAGTACTTC. This gives the protein CASSPGLAGAETQYF. The rearrangement uses TRBV7-3 and TRBJ2-5, with TRBD2 identical over 14 bases. The CDR3 extends over 15 amino acids. Germline loops: CDR1 SGHTA, CDR2 FQGTGA. With 5 bases clipped from V and 5 bases from J, the junction kept 4 bases outside the gene matches.

This chain connects TRBV12-3 or TRBV12-4 to TRBJ1-1; no reliable D call. The CDR3 spans 14 residues. Trimming pared 3 bases from V and 1 base from J, leaving 9 bases between. The DNA of the CDR3 is TGTGCCAGCAGTTTTTCGGGAGCGAACACTGAAGCTTTCTTT. Its translation is CASSFSGANTEAFF.

This sequence joins TRBV12-3 or TRBV12-4 and TRBJ1-5; D gene uncertain. Trimming cost V 3 bases and J 4 bases, with 10 bases left between them. This CDR3 is built from 14 residues. The DNA of the CDR3 is TGTGCCAGCAGTTTCAACGCGGGGAATCAGCCCCAGCATTTT. Translation: CASSFNAGNQPQHF.

The chain carries TRBV25-1 and TRBJ1-2, with D uncertain. The CDR3 sequence is 13 residues long. Germline-derived CDR1 and CDR2 are MGHDK and SYGVNS. Trimming cost V 1 base and J 8 bases, with 11 bases left between them. CDR3 loop: CASSEFPPGGYTF. The CDR3 DNA is TGTGCCAGCAGTGAATTTCCCCCCGGGGGCTACACCTTC.

V is TRBV19 and J is TRBJ2-3, with no clear D. The CDR3 spans 15 residues. Germline CDR1 reads LNHDA; CDR2 reads SQIVND (reference sequence). The V end lost 7 bases, the J end lost 1 base, and 15 bases lay between the germline ends. The CDR3 DNA follows: TGTGCCAGTACCAAAAGAAGGGAACGCACAGATACGCAGTATTTT. Its protein is CASTKRRERTDTQYF.

The V gene is TRBV6-5, the J gene TRBJ2-1, with 9 positions matching TRBD2. V dropped 0 bases and J dropped 0; count of bases not matched to a gene: 3. In germline, CDR1 is MNHEY, CDR2 SVGAGI. The CDR3 has 17 amino acids. This CDR3 is CASSYSASGASYNEQFF. For the CDR3, the DNA is TGTGCCAGCAGTTACTCGGCTAGCGGGGCCTCCTACAATGAGCAGTTCTTC.

The chain is built from TRBV5-4 and TRBJ2-7; 12 nucleotides agree with TRBD1. This CDR3 is 16 amino acids long. Germline V gene lookup returns CDR1 SGHNT and CDR2 YYREEE (reference sequence). V was pared by 5 bases and J by 2 bases, with 8 bases of the junction left unmatched. The CDR3 DNA reads TGTGCCAGCAGACCTCCCGGGACAGGGGGCCCCTACGAGCAGTACTTC. The encoded protein is CASRPPGTGGPYEQYF.

Here the CDR3 DNA reads TGTGCCAGCGGGAGACAGGCTGAAGCTTTCTTT. Protein product: CASGRQAEAFF. The rearrangement uses TRBV12-3 or TRBV12-4 and TRBJ1-1, with a weak D call TRBD1 (6 bases). Trimming left V 8 bases short and J 6 bases short, with 10 bases between. This CDR3 is 11 amino acids long.

DNA of the CDR3: TGTGCCAGCAGCCGTTTGCGGACTAGCGTTTTGAACATTCAGTACTTC. Its translation: CASSRLRTSVLNIQYF. V is TRBV7-4 and J is TRBJ2-4; 9 bases line up with TRBD2. The CDR3 length is 16 residues. Germline V CDR1 and CDR2: SGHVT, SQSDAQ. With 5 bases clipped from V and 7 bases from J, the junction kept 12 bases outside the gene matches.

This sequence joins TRBV5-1 and TRBJ2-2, with D tentatively TRBD1 (5 bases). Trimming cost V 0 bases and J 1 base, with 10 bases left between them. The CDR3 contains 16 residues. The V gene's germline CDR1 is SGHRS and CDR2 YFSETQ. The CDR3, as DNA: TGCGCCAGCAGCTTGGGTGGGGCGTTGAACACCGGGGAGCTGTTTTTT. Translating it yields CASSLGGALNTGELFF. Full variable domain (remainder filled in from reference TRBV5-1 and TRBJ2-2): KAGVTQTPRYLIKTRGQQVTLSCSPISGHRSVSWYQQTPGQGLQFLFEYFSETQRNKGNFPGRFSGRQFSNSRSEMNVSTLELGDSALYLCASSLGGALNTGELFFGEGSRLTVL.